Presented here are 19 T cell receptor beta chains from one specimen sequenced in a study of response to subunit inactivated influenza vaccine (dated by TCRdb to the late 2010s). Library preparation was by RT-PCR. Sequencer: Illumina HiSeq 2500. TCRdb applied fastp at Q25 and MiXCR to the public reads, then kept only in-frame beta chains. A single entry per CDR3 protein holds the most common genes and DNA from its merged rows. Within this sample are hundreds of thousands of distinct CDR3 sequences, with less than 8% of them counted one time only. Of the sample, over 10% is held by the ten largest clones. This sample comprised PBMCs from blood, obtained about 23 months after vaccination. These receptors came from a man aged 50-75 years who received an inactivated influenza vaccine. Donor details come from another sample of the same person, matched by shared clones.

In this sample, this clonotype turned up a few times. V gene TRBV6-1 combines with J gene TRBJ2-7; 7 bases are shared with TRBD1. After removal of 6 bases from V and 3 bases from J, the junction contained 11 bases not matched to a gene. Germline CDR1 is MNHNS and CDR2 is SASEGT. The CDR3 is 15 amino acids. The CDR3 coding sequence is TGTGCCAGCAGACAGGGCAGGGGGAATTTCTACGAGCAGTACTTC. It is translated as CASRQGRGNFYEQYF.

This clonotype was recorded a few times. The chain links TRBV5-4 to TRBJ1-2; 7 bases align to TRBD1. The germline V gene encodes CDR1 SGHNT and CDR2 YYREEE (reference sequence). The CDR3 spans 16 residues. The V gene end was trimmed by 0 bases and the J gene end by 2 bases; junction bases not matched to a gene: 7. CDR3 amino acids: CASSLGGGTGNYGYTF. Here the CDR3 DNA reads TGTGCCAGCAGCTTGGGAGGGGGCACAGGGAACTATGGCTACACCTTC.

Only a few counts were recorded for this clonotype. This chain uses TRBV20-1 with TRBJ2-7, with 8 bases matching TRBD1. CDR3 length: 14 amino acids. Trimming removed 6 bases from V and 2 bases from J; junction bases left unmatched: 9. Germline V lookup: CDR1 DFQATT, CDR2 SNEGSKA (reference sequence). DNA for the CDR3: TGCAGTGCCCGGGACAGGATGACGCCCTACGAGCAGTACTTC. Its protein is CSARDRMTPYEQYF.

V and J are TRBV12-3 or TRBV12-4 and TRBJ2-7, with 7 bases identical to TRBD2. CDR3 length: 16 residues. V lost 4 bases, J lost 3 bases, and 12 bases stayed unmatched. The chain's CDR3 is CASSWGLSGANYEQYF. CDR3 coding DNA: TGTGCCAGCAGTTGGGGACTATCGGGAGCGAACTACGAGCAGTACTTC.

This clonotype was seen repeatedly, ten times or more. This chain connects TRBV14 to TRBJ1-1, with D maybe TRBD1 (5 bases). V was shortened by 7 bases and J by 6 bases, with 18 bases between the two germline ends. CDR3 length: 14 amino acids. Looked up from germline, CDR1 is SGHDN and CDR2 is FVKESK. The CDR3 here is CASKGDLGVPEAFF. CDR3 nucleotides: TGTGCCAGCAAAGGCGACCTAGGGGTCCCTGAAGCTTTCTTT.

This clonotype was seen only a few times. This chain uses TRBV21-1 with TRBJ2-6; the D call in the table, TRBD1, was not verified against the DNA. TRBV21-1 is annotated as a pseudogene. This CDR3 is 18 amino acids long. The DNA for the CDR3 is TGTGCCAGCAGCGCAACCGGGACAGGGGGTTCTGGGGCCAACGTCCTGACTTTC. It is translated as CASSATGTGGSGANVLTF.

This clonotype has at least ten counts. This rearrangement joins TRBV20-1 to TRBJ2-3; D is uncertain. Germline CDR1 and CDR2: DFQATT and SNEGSKA (reference sequence). The CDR3 extends over 13 amino acids. Trimming took off 5 bases at V and 1 base at J, with 10 bases between the two ends. CDR3 amino acids: CSALRRGTDTQYF. DNA of the CDR3: TGCAGTGCTCTGAGACGGGGCACAGATACGCAGTATTTT.

The chain links TRBV4-2 to TRBJ1-4, with 7 bases that match TRBD1. Germline CDR1 and CDR2: LGHNA and YNFKEQ. This CDR3 is built from 14 residues. The trim removed 4 bases at V and 10 bases at J, leaving 9 bases unmatched. The CDR3 DNA sequence: TGTGCCAGCAGCCTTGGGACAGTTGTTGGAAAACTGTTTTTT. It specifies CASSLGTVVGKLFF.

With regard to this clonotype: A junction end diverges from the germline sequence, so it may reflect a read error. This sequence joins TRBV14 and TRBJ2-3; TRBD2 matches 7 bases. Germline CDR1 and CDR2: SGHDN and FVKESK. This CDR3 spans 13 amino acids. This CDR3 reads CASSQARTSAGQF. The CDR3 nucleotides read TGTGCCAGCAGCCAGGCCAGGACTAGTGCGGGTCAATTT.

This clonotype was picked up many times. This rearrangement joins TRBV2 to TRBJ2-2, with D possibly being TRBD1 or TRBD2 (5 bases each). Germline V CDR1 and CDR2: SNHLY, FYNNEI. The CDR3 is made up of 16 amino acids. V lost 5 bases, J lost 4 bases, and 17 bases lay in between. This CDR3 reads CASSSGQTRGTGELFF. CDR3 nucleotides: TGTGCCAGCAGTAGCGGACAAACTCGAGGCACCGGGGAGCTGTTTTTT.

The chain employs TRBV5-1 and TRBJ2-3; 9 nucleotides align to TRBD2. The germline V gene has CDR1 SGHRS and CDR2 YFSETQ. The CDR3 has 15 residues. V trimming: 3 bases; J trimming: 6 bases; junction bases outside the gene matches: 8. CDR3 coding DNA: TGCGCCAGCAGCTACCAAGCGGGGGGCTCGGATACGCAGTATTTT. Translated: CASSYQAGGSDTQYF.

This clonotype was observed at least ten times. V gene TRBV5-1 combines with J gene TRBJ1-6, with 7 bases matching TRBD1. CDR3 length equals 17 residues. Germline V lookup: CDR1 SGHRS, CDR2 YFSETQ. V was clipped by 2 bases and J by 7 bases; unmatched bases: 12. The CDR3 bases are TGCGCCAGCAGCTTCGTGATTACCGGGACAGAAAATTCACCCCTCCACTTT. This sequence encodes CASSFVITGTENSPLHF.

In this sample, this clonotype turned up a few times. In DNA, the CDR3 is TGTGCCAGCACCGACGGACTAGCGGGAGGTACGCAGTATTTT. It is translated as CASTDGLAGGTQYF. The genes are TRBV9 and TRBJ2-3; 14 nucleotides align to TRBD2. CDR3 length: 14 residues. With 6 bases clipped from V and 8 bases from J, the junction kept 5 bases outside the gene matches. CDR1 and CDR2 (germline): SGDLS, YYNGEE.

This clonotype showed up many times. The V call is TRBV5-1, the J call TRBJ2-3; D perhaps matches TRBD1 (6 bases). Trimming stripped 0 bases from V and 1 base from J, with 12 bases between. The CDR3 consists of 16 residues. From germline, CDR1 is SGHRS and CDR2 YFSETQ. CDR3 amino acids: CASSLDRDLGTDTQYF. CDR3 DNA sequence: TGCGCCAGCAGCTTGGACAGGGATCTGGGCACAGATACGCAGTATTTT.

This clonotype was recorded at least ten times. The genes are TRBV7-2 and TRBJ1-2; 9 bases are shared with TRBD1. J was trimmed by 6 bases and V by 5 bases; bases with no gene match: 4. Germline CDR1 and CDR2: SGHTA and FQGNSA. The CDR3 consists of 13 residues. The CDR3 here is CASSQTGGNGYTF. The DNA of the CDR3 is TGTGCCAGCAGCCAAACAGGGGGCAATGGCTACACCTTC.

There are many counts of this clonotype. The V gene is TRBV5-1, the J gene TRBJ2-7; D might be TRBD1 (6 bases). The V gene lost 0 bases and the J gene lost 6 bases, with 19 bases spanning the gap. The CDR3 covers 16 residues. Germline V CDR1 and CDR2: SGHRS, YFSETQ. The CDR3 loop is CASSLDVGRGIPEQYF. The CDR3 bases are TGCGCCAGCAGCTTGGATGTCGGCAGGGGTATTCCCGAGCAGTACTTC.

The rearrangement joins TRBV20-1 to TRBJ2-1, with 10 bases identical to TRBD2. Germline CDR1 and CDR2: DFQATT and SNEGSKA (reference sequence). There are 13 residues in the CDR3. J was trimmed by 7 bases and V by 6 bases; bases with no gene match: 6. CDR3 residues: CSAEASGRNEQFF. The CDR3, as DNA: TGCAGTGCCGAGGCTAGCGGGAGAAATGAGCAGTTCTTC.

This clonotype was recorded at least ten times. The chain recombines TRBV11-2 with TRBJ2-7; tentative D call: TRBD2 (6 bases). Germline V gene data show CDR1 as SGHAT and CDR2 as FQNNGV. V lost 8 bases and J 4 bases, leaving 18 bases between the germline ends. This CDR3 region has 14 residues. DNA of the CDR3: TGTGCCAGCGCCTCCTGGGCGGGACTTTACGAGCAGTACTTC. Translated: CASASWAGLYEQYF.

This clonotype came up many times. The V gene is TRBV12-3 or TRBV12-4, the J gene TRBJ2-2, with 10 bases that match TRBD2. The CDR3 contains 15 residues. V dropped 6 bases and J dropped 6; count of bases not matched to a gene: 7. CDR3: CASRPSGGEAGELFF. The CDR3 nucleotides read TGTGCCAGCAGACCGAGCGGGGGGGAGGCCGGGGAGCTGTTTTTT.